These 30 T cell receptor beta chains came from one sample sequenced in a study of read filtering for tumor transcriptome and immune sequencing. The library was built from 400 ng RNA with molecular barcoded adaptors for alpha/delta and beta/gamma chains. Each CDR3 protein is one row after TCRdb ran MiXCR on the reads. Seen here are about 63,000 distinct CDR3 sequences, roughly 13% observed once, and the top ten hold roughly 45%. Sequencing was carried out using a population of CD138-negative cells sorted from bone marrow. The receptors derive from a donor aged 40 or over with multiple myeloma.

This rearrangement joins TRBV5-6 to TRBJ2-7, with D perhaps matching TRBD2 (5 bases). The CDR3 length is 13 residues. The germline V gene encodes CDR1 SGHDT and CDR2 YYEEEE. V dropped 5 bases and J dropped 5 bases, with 14 bases sitting between them. The CDR3 region has the DNA TGTGCCAGCAGGTCCCGGGGAGCGAACGAGCAGTACTTC. Translation gives CASRSRGANEQYF.

This clonotype has at least ten counts. V and J are TRBV4-1 and TRBJ2-1; 9 bases are shared with TRBD2. V shed 1 base and J 9 bases; nucleotides not matched to a gene: 4. This CDR3 contains 14 residues. CDR1 is MGHRA and CDR2 is YSYEKL in the germline V gene. CDR3 DNA sequence: TGCGCCAGCAGCCAAGGACTAGCGGTCGGTGAGCAGTTCTTC. This encodes CASSQGLAVGEQFF.

This clonotype has ten or more counts. The V call is TRBV7-3, the J call TRBJ2-1; 11 bases match TRBD1. CDR3 length: 16 residues. The germline V gene has CDR1 SGHTA and CDR2 FQGTGA. Unmatched junction bases numbered 12, after V lost 6 bases and J lost 8 bases. CDR3 residues: CASRSGTGGPSDEQFF. The DNA for the CDR3 is TGTGCCAGCAGATCCGGGACAGGGGGTCCGTCTGATGAGCAGTTCTTC.

This clonotype was detected many times. V and J are TRBV5-5 and TRBJ1-2, with D possibly TRBD1 on 5 matching bases. V was clipped by 5 bases and J by 4 bases, with 12 bases between them. Germline V gives CDR1 SGHKS, CDR2 YYEKEE (reference sequence). The CDR3 runs 13 residues. CDR3 DNA sequence: TGTGCCAGCAGGTTGCGGGACCCCTATGGCTACACCTTC. Translated, it gives CASRLRDPYGYTF.

This clonotype was observed a handful of times. J is TRBJ2-6 and V is TRBV28, with D unclear. Germline assignment: CDR1 MDHEN and CDR2 SYDVKM. The CDR3 is made up of 17 amino acids. With 2 bases removed from V and 3 bases from J, the gap between germline ends came to 14 bases. In nucleotides, the CDR3 is TGTGCCAGCAGTTTACCGGGCCACAGTGATGGGGCCAACGTCCTGACTTTC. Translation: CASSLPGHSDGANVLTF.

Ten or more counts support this clonotype. The chain is built from TRBV28 and TRBJ2-7; D is unresolved. V lost 3 bases to trimming and J lost 3 bases, with 9 bases between them. The germline CDR1 and CDR2 sequences are MDHEN and SYDVKM. There are 13 residues in the CDR3. The CDR3 DNA reads as TGTGCCAGCAGTTTGGGCAGCCGCTACGAGCAGTACTTC. This encodes CASSLGSRYEQYF.

This clonotype was found a few times. CDR3 nucleotides: TGTGCCAGCGGCGACAGCACTGAAGCTTTCTTT. Its translation is CASGDSTEAFF. The V gene is TRBV7-9, the J gene TRBJ1-1; possibly TRBD1 for D (5 bases). The CDR3 is 11 residues long. V lost 8 bases and J lost 4, with 8 bases in between. Germline assignment: CDR1 SEHNR and CDR2 FQNEAQ (reference sequence).

This clonotype was recorded a few times. V usage is TRBV24-1 and J usage is TRBJ2-3; possible D gene TRBD2, 6 bases. Trimming removed 2 bases at V and 2 bases at J, with 19 bases between. This CDR3 region has 18 residues. The germline V gene has CDR1 KGHDR and CDR2 SFDVKD. The CDR3 loop reads CATSDSAAGLIFTDTQYF. CDR3 DNA sequence: TGTGCCACCAGTGATTCGGCGGCGGGACTTATCTTCACAGATACGCAGTATTTT.

This clonotype was seen only a few times. The rearrangement links TRBV19 to TRBJ1-2; D gene uncertain. Trimming removed 5 bases at V and 4 bases at J, with 11 bases between. Germline lookup yields CDR1 LNHDA and CDR2 SQIVND (reference sequence). The CDR3 covers 13 residues. CDR3 DNA: TGTGCCAGTAGTGGGTCTCAGAGCTATGGCTACACCTTC. Its translation is CASSGSQSYGYTF.

This clonotype has a count of ten or more. The J gene is TRBJ2-3, the V gene TRBV28; TRBD2 agrees at 14 bases. J lost 0 bases, V lost 4 bases, and 9 bases had no gene match. The CDR3 has 19 amino acids. The germline V gene has CDR1 MDHEN and CDR2 SYDVKM. The CDR3 sequence is CASSYIWTSGRISTDTQYF. The CDR3, as DNA: TGTGCCAGCAGTTACATCTGGACTAGCGGGAGGATTAGCACAGATACGCAGTATTTT.

Notes on this clonotype: A much larger clone lies a single base off, so this may be a read error. The rearrangement links TRBV4-1 to TRBJ2-1, with D maybe TRBD1 (6 bases). The CDR3 sequence is 11 residues long. CDR1 is MGHRA, CDR2 YSYEKL, per germline. DNA for the CDR3: TGCGCCAACAGCCGTATCAGGGGGCAGTTCTTC. It specifies CANSRIRGQFF.

This clonotype is classed as medium-sized. V and J are TRBV20-1 and TRBJ2-7; 7 bases are a match to TRBD2. Trimming at V came to 0 bases and at J to 8 bases, leaving 13 bases not matched to a gene. Germline loops: CDR1 DFQATT, CDR2 SNEGSKA (reference sequence). The length of the CDR3 is 15 residues. DNA of the CDR3: TGCAGTGCTAGAGATATTGAGCGGGAAGCCCAAAAGCAGTACTTC. This encodes CSARDIEREAQKQYF.

This clonotype was counted between two and nine times. A much larger clone is a single base away; this may be a read error. This chain joins TRBV29-1 and TRBJ1-1; D is unresolved. CDR3 length: 11 residues. The V end was cut by 4 bases, the J end by 2 bases, with 5 bases between. Germline loops: CDR1 SQVTM, CDR2 ANQGSEA. In nucleotides, the CDR3 is TGCAGCGTTGCGAGTAACACTGAAGCTTTCTTT. The encoded protein is CSVASNTEAFF.

This clonotype has at least ten counts. The V and J genes are TRBV29-1 and TRBJ2-1; maybe TRBD1 (6 bases). Germline assignment: CDR1 SQVTM and CDR2 ANQGSEA. The CDR3 is 13 amino acids. The V end lost 2 bases, the J end lost 5 bases, and 10 bases lay between the germline ends. The CDR3 DNA is TGCAGCGTTGAACCGGCAGGGGACAATGAGCAGTTCTTC. It translates to CSVEPAGDNEQFF.

This clonotype came up many times. The V and J genes are TRBV7-2 and TRBJ1-1, with D perhaps matching TRBD1 (5 bases). The CDR3 spans 15 residues. From germline, CDR1 is SGHTA and CDR2 FQGNSA. Trimming took 2 bases from V and 4 from J, leaving 14 bases between them. CDR3 nucleotides: TGTGCCAGCAGCTTATCCGAGACAGTGAGCACTGAAGCTTTCTTT. This gives the protein CASSLSETVSTEAFF.

About this clonotype: With a far larger clone one base away, a read error is the likely cause. The chain recombines TRBV11-2 with TRBJ2-1, with D hard to call. The CDR3 runs 17 residues. Trimming removed 5 bases at V and 2 bases at J, with 19 bases between. In germline, CDR1 is SGHAT, CDR2 FQNNGV. CDR3 loop: CASSPLTRTFAYNEQFF. CDR3 nucleotides: TGTGCCAGCAGCCCGCTGACCAGGACGTTCGCCTACAATGAGCAGTTCTTC.

This clonotype appeared many times. This chain joins TRBV2 and TRBJ2-1, with 11 positions matching TRBD2. With 5 bases clipped from V and 3 bases from J, the junction kept 3 bases outside the gene matches. The germline V gene has CDR1 SNHLY and CDR2 FYNNEI. CDR3 size: 15 residues. The CDR3 coding sequence is TGTGCCAGCAGTCAGACTAGCGGGATCTACAATGAGCAGTTCTTC. Its translation is CASSQTSGIYNEQFF.

This clonotype was seen at least ten times. The CDR3 coding sequence is TGCAGTGCTGGACAGGTGAACACTGAAGCTTTCTTT. It yields the protein CSAGQVNTEAFF. The rearrangement joins TRBV20-1 to TRBJ1-1, with 7 bases aligning to TRBD1. Germline CDR1 and CDR2: DFQATT and SNEGSKA (reference sequence). The CDR3 runs to 12 residues. V gave up 5 bases and J gave up 0 bases; unmatched junction bases: 0.

This clonotype was counted many times. The J gene is TRBJ2-7, the V gene TRBV29-1; 9 positions match TRBD2. J was trimmed by 2 bases and V by 7 bases; bases with no gene match: 9. This CDR3 spans 14 amino acids. Germline lookup yields CDR1 SQVTM and CDR2 ANQGSEA. Written as DNA, the CDR3 is TGCAGCGCCCTGAAGGCGGGGGGGACCTACGAGCAGTACTTC. This gives the protein CSALKAGGTYEQYF.

At least ten counts were recorded for this clonotype. The chain has TRBV5-1 and TRBJ1-1; D is perhaps TRBD1 (5 bases). Per the germline V gene, CDR1 is SGHRS and CDR2 is YFSETQ. The CDR3 has 13 residues. Trimming cost V 0 bases and J 7 bases, with 10 bases left between them. Written as DNA, the CDR3 is TGCGCCAGCAGCTTGGAACGGGGGGGTGAAGCTTTCTTT. Protein product: CASSLERGGEAFF.

This clonotype was seen at least ten times. This chain joins TRBV12-3 or TRBV12-4 and TRBJ1-1, with TRBD1 as a possible D gene (5 bases). Trimming took off 5 bases at V and 7 bases at J, with 17 bases between the two ends. There are 14 residues in the CDR3. CDR3 region: CASSRDARSLEAFF. Here the CDR3 DNA reads TGTGCCAGCAGTCGGGACGCCCGCTCCCTTGAAGCTTTCTTT.

This clonotype was counted ten times or more. The gene calls are TRBV2 and TRBJ2-1; 10 nucleotides agree with TRBD2. Trimming cost V 2 bases and J 2 bases; bases outside gene matches: 3. Germline assignment: CDR1 SNHLY and CDR2 FYNNEI. This CDR3 is built from 16 residues. The chain's CDR3 is CASSEFLAGAYNEQFF. The CDR3 bases are TGTGCCAGCAGTGAATTCCTAGCGGGGGCCTACAATGAGCAGTTCTTC.

This clonotype appeared a few times. The chain is built from TRBV20-1 and TRBJ1-5; D gene ambiguous. The V and J ends lost 6 bases and 5 bases respectively, with 8 bases between them. CDR1 is DFQATT, CDR2 SNEGSKA, per germline (reference sequence). This CDR3 region has 11 residues. For the CDR3, the DNA is TGCAGTGCCGGGTTGGATCAGCCCCAGCATTTT. Encoded protein: CSAGLDQPQHF.

This clonotype has more than one count but fewer than ten. The CDR3, as DNA: TGCGCCAGCAGCCAAGATCCGCGCCCGGAGACTGAAGCTTTCTTT. It translates to CASSQDPRPETEAFF. The chain carries TRBV4-1 and TRBJ1-1; D unclear. This CDR3 comprises 15 residues. V lost 0 bases and J 5 bases, leaving 13 bases between the germline ends. Germline V gives CDR1 MGHRA, CDR2 YSYEKL.

This clonotype was observed a handful of times. The chain employs TRBV7-9 and TRBJ1-5; tentatively, D is TRBD1 (6 bases). Trimming stripped 5 bases from V and 2 bases from J, with 13 bases between. CDR1 and CDR2 (germline): SEHNR, FQNEAQ (reference sequence). CDR3 length: 15 residues. The DNA for the CDR3 is TGTGCCAGCAGCCCAGGGGATGCGGGCAATCAGCCCCAGCATTTT. This sequence encodes CASSPGDAGNQPQHF.

The table lists this clonotype with many counts. This chain joins TRBV9 and TRBJ1-1; D uncertain. This CDR3 spans 12 amino acids. The germline CDR1 and CDR2 sequences are SGDLS and YYNGEE. The V gene lost 4 bases and the J gene lost 3 bases, with 7 bases spanning the gap. The CDR3: CASSPLDTEAFF. In nucleotides, the CDR3 is TGTGCCAGCAGCCCTTTAGACACTGAAGCTTTCTTT.

For the CDR3, the DNA is TGTGCCAGCACGGGACTAGCGGGAGCCCGTGGCACCGGGGAGCTGTTTTTT. Translation gives CASTGLAGARGTGELFF. The genes are TRBV11-3 and TRBJ2-2; 14 bases align to TRBD2. The CDR3 covers 17 residues. The V segment lost 7 bases and the J segment 4 bases; nucleotides outside the gene matches: 8. Germline loops: CDR1 SGHNT, CDR2 YENEEA.

This clonotype was observed many times. V and J are TRBV6-1 and TRBJ2-1; perhaps TRBD1 as D (5 bases). The V gene lost 4 bases and the J gene lost 7 bases, with 8 bases spanning the gap. The CDR3 runs to 12 residues. Germline loops: CDR1 MNHNS, CDR2 SASEGT. Here the CDR3 DNA reads TGTGCCAGCAGTGTGAAGGGGAATGAGCAGTTCTTC. Its protein product is CASSVKGNEQFF.

This clonotype came up many times. This chain connects TRBV27 to TRBJ2-4; a weak D match, TRBD1 (5 bases). The CDR3 extends over 16 amino acids. V lost 2 bases to trimming and J lost 0 bases, with 11 bases between them. Germline V gene sequence: CDR1 MNHEY, CDR2 SMNVEV (reference sequence). For the CDR3, the DNA is TGTGCCAGCAGTTTAGGGGCAGCCATAGCCAAAAACATTCAGTACTTC. It encodes CASSLGAAIAKNIQYF.

Details on this clonotype: One base away lies a much larger clone, so this may be a sequencing read error. This chain links TRBV7-8 with TRBJ2-1; TRBD1 matches 12 bases. The germline V gene encodes CDR1 SGHVS and CDR2 FQNEAQ. The length of the CDR3 is 15 residues. For the CDR3, the DNA is TGTGCCGGCAGCCTGGGACAGGGGGCTTACAATGAGCAGTTCTTC. Amino acids: CAGSLGQGAYNEQFF.